These 22 T cell receptor beta chains were sequenced from one sample in a study of graft-versus-host responses after intestinal transplantation. The table came from immunoSEQ multiplex PCR; TCRdb's copy has only in-frame clones and leaves some out. The sample includes about 57,000 clones, over 85% of them seen just once. The starting material was PBMCs, obtained 26 days after transplant. The receptor set was obtained from a human patient who received an intestinal transplant, so some T cells may come from the graft donor.

This rearrangement joins TRBV28 to TRBJ2-7; 8 bases map to TRBD2. CDR1 and CDR2 from the germline V gene are MDHEN and SYDVKM. The CDR3 consists of 11 residues. The V and J ends lost 6 bases and 6 bases, in that order; junction bases with no gene match: 1. The CDR3 loop reads CASSGGAEQYF. CDR3 in DNA: TGTGCCAGCAGCGGGGGGGCCGAGCAGTACTTC.

This chain connects TRBV18 to TRBJ2-7, with 9 nucleotides matching TRBD1. This CDR3 is 15 amino acids long. Trimming cost V 4 bases and J 2 bases; bases outside gene matches: 6. Germline CDR1 KGHSH, CDR2 LQKENI. CDR3 region: CASSRDRVQPYEQYF. CDR3 DNA: TGTGCCAGCTCACGGGACAGGGTTCAGCCCTACGAGCAGTACTTC.

This chain uses TRBV28 with TRBJ2-3; perhaps TRBD2 as D (6 bases). Trimming shortened V by 3 bases and J by 1 base, and 14 bases separated the two germline ends. Per germline, CDR1 MDHEN and CDR2 SYDVKM. This CDR3 is 16 amino acids long. For the CDR3, the DNA is TGTGCCAGCAGTTTTGCGGCTAGCGTAGGCACAGATACGCAGTATTTT. It specifies CASSFAASVGTDTQYF.

This rearrangement joins TRBV4-2 to TRBJ2-6; D gene ambiguous. This CDR3 contains 16 residues. From germline, CDR1 is LGHNA and CDR2 YNFKEQ. V lost 0 bases to trimming and J lost 4 bases, with 10 bases between them. The CDR3 sequence: CASSQDLLTGANVLTF. The CDR3 DNA reads TGTGCCAGCAGCCAAGATCTCCTGACAGGGGCCAACGTCCTGACTTTC.

The gene calls are TRBV5-1 and TRBJ1-2, with 7 bases matching TRBD1. Per germline, CDR1 SGHRS and CDR2 YFSETQ. Germline trimming cut 4 bases from V and 3 bases from J; bases unmatched to any gene: 18. This CDR3 contains 18 residues. The CDR3 sequence: CASSLGDRERNQDYGYTF. DNA of the CDR3: TGCGCCAGCAGCCTTGGCGACAGGGAAAGAAATCAGGACTATGGCTACACCTTC.

This sequence joins TRBV6-5 and TRBJ1-5, with TRBD1 as a possible D gene (6 bases). CDR1 and CDR2 from the germline V gene are MNHEY and SVGAGI. Trimming shortened V by 6 bases and J by 1 base, and 10 bases separated the two germline ends. The CDR3 consists of 14 residues. In nucleotides, the CDR3 is TGTGCCAGCAGATCAGGACAGAGCAATCAGCCCCAGCATTTT. It codes for CASRSGQSNQPQHF.

This sequence joins TRBV5-4 and TRBJ2-3; maybe TRBD1 (5 bases). V was cut by 4 bases and J by 2 bases, with 14 bases left in between. This CDR3 is built from 15 residues. Germline CDR1 is SGHNT and CDR2 is YYREEE (reference sequence). The CDR3 coding sequence is TGTGCCAGCAGCGTAAAGGGGTTTTACACAGATACGCAGTATTTT. Its protein product is CASSVKGFYTDTQYF.

For the CDR3, the DNA is TGTGCCAGTCTAGCGGGGGGGCTCGATGAGCAGTTCTTC. Protein product: CASLAGGLDEQFF. This rearrangement joins TRBV7-9 to TRBJ2-1; 12 bases are a match to TRBD2. This CDR3 comprises 13 residues. J lost 8 bases, V lost 9 bases, and 5 bases had no gene match. Looked up from germline, CDR1 is SEHNR and CDR2 is FQNEAQ (reference sequence).

The CDR3 protein is CSVTGLAVFDTQYF. CDR3 nucleotides: TGCAGCGTTACCGGACTAGCGGTTTTTGATACGCAGTATTTT. The chain joins TRBV29-1 to TRBJ2-3; TRBD2 matches 10 bases. The CDR3 is 14 residues long. Germline V CDR1 and CDR2: SQVTM, ANQGSEA. J was trimmed by 6 bases and V by 5 bases; bases with no gene match: 8.

The chain joins TRBV19 to TRBJ2-7, with D perhaps TRBD1 (5 bases). Deletions cut 3 bases from V and 0 bases from J, with 6 bases between. Germline CDR1 reads LNHDA; CDR2 reads SQIVND (reference sequence). The length of the CDR3 is 13 residues. CDR3 coding DNA: TGTGCCAGTAGTATCCAGGGCTCCTACGAGCAGTACTTC. Its protein is CASSIQGSYEQYF.

The J gene is TRBJ1-2, the V gene TRBV28; 7 bases are a match to TRBD1. The V and J ends lost 6 bases and 3 bases, in that order; junction bases with no gene match: 7. From germline, CDR1 is MDHEN and CDR2 SYDVKM. This CDR3 spans 14 amino acids. CDR3: CASRAGTDYYGYTF. Written as DNA, the CDR3 is TGTGCCAGCAGGGCCGGGACAGACTACTATGGCTACACCTTC.

The chain links TRBV6-1 to TRBJ2-7; the D gene is possibly TRBD1 (6 bases). The CDR3 has 16 residues. CDR1 MNHNS and CDR2 SASEGT come from the germline V gene. Trimming removed 3 bases from V and 6 bases from J, with 21 bases in between. CDR3 nucleotide sequence: TGTGCCAGCAGTGATTCTGGCAGGGGTTACGGGTTCGAGCAGTACTTC. Residues: CASSDSGRGYGFEQYF.

The chain recombines TRBV4-3 with TRBJ2-1, with D perhaps matching TRBD2 (5 bases). Germline V lookup: CDR1 LGHNA, CDR2 YSLEER. V was shortened by 2 bases and J by 4 bases, with 9 bases between the two germline ends. This CDR3 contains 14 residues. The CDR3 is CASSQTRLYNEQFF. The CDR3 DNA is TGCGCCAGCAGCCAAACTAGGCTTTACAATGAGCAGTTCTTC.

The rearrangement links TRBV5-6 to TRBJ1-1, with a possible D match to TRBD1 (5 bases). The ends were cut back, 0 bases at V and 0 bases at J, with 9 bases in the middle. Looked up from germline, CDR1 is SGHDT and CDR2 is YYEEEE. CDR3 length equals 15 residues. The CDR3: CASSLAQGLNTEAFF. Written as DNA, the CDR3 is TGTGCCAGCAGCTTGGCGCAGGGCTTGAACACTGAAGCTTTCTTT.

In its sample, this clone was seen once. The chain carries TRBV19 and TRBJ1-6, with D unresolved. The length of the CDR3 is 13 residues. V lost 8 bases to trimming and J lost 10 bases, with 15 bases between them. Germline values: CDR1 LNHDA, CDR2 SQIVND (reference sequence). CDR3 sequence reads: CASSEVILSPLHF. The CDR3 bases are TGTGCCAGTTCCGAGGTCATTCTGTCACCCCTCCACTTT.

V is TRBV28 and J is TRBJ2-2; D is possibly TRBD1 (6 bases). CDR3 size: 16 residues. The germline V gene has CDR1 MDHEN and CDR2 SYDVKM. V was shortened by 2 bases and J by 3 bases, with 13 bases between the two germline ends. In nucleotides, the CDR3 is TGTGCCAGCAGTTTAGTGCAGGGGCCCTACACCGGGGAGCTGTTTTTT. Protein sequence: CASSLVQGPYTGELFF.

V usage is TRBV10-3 and J usage is TRBJ2-2; TRBD1 aligns across 9 bases. Germline trimming cut 9 bases from V and 6 bases from J; bases unmatched to any gene: 11. Germline V gene data show CDR1 as ENHRY and CDR2 as SYGVKD. This CDR3 is built from 15 residues. CDR3 sequence (DNA): TGTGCCATGACCCCGGGACAGGGAGGTCCCGGGGAGCTGTTTTTT. Protein sequence: CAMTPGQGGPGELFF.

J is TRBJ1-4 and V is TRBV7-9, with TRBD1 matching over 7 bases. Unmatched junction bases numbered 3, after V lost 5 bases and J lost 3 bases. The CDR3 spans 14 residues. The germline V gene encodes CDR1 SEHNR and CDR2 FQNEAQ (reference sequence). CDR3: CASSVTGANEKLFF. CDR3 coding DNA: TGTGCCAGCAGCGTCACAGGGGCTAATGAAAAACTGTTTTTT. The complete variable domain, with remaining parts taken from reference TRBV7-9 and TRBJ1-4, reads DTGVSQNPRHKITKRGQNVTFRCDPISEHNRLYWYRQTLGQGPEFLTYFQNEAQLEKSRLLSDRFSAERPKGSFSTLEIQRTEQGDSAMYLCASSVTGANEKLFFGSGTQLSVL.

The chain has TRBV6-5 and TRBJ1-3, with TRBD1 matching 7 bases. The CDR3 consists of 15 residues. Germline CDR1 is MNHEY and CDR2 is SVGAGI. V gave up 5 bases and J gave up 2 bases; unmatched junction bases: 6. In DNA form, the CDR3 reads TGTGCCAGCAGTCAAGGGGACAGACCTGGAAACACCATATATTTT. Translation: CASSQGDRPGNTIYF.

This clone was detected only a few times. J is TRBJ2-6 and V is TRBV6-4; the D is unclear. Trimming left V 0 bases short and J 0 bases short, with 3 bases between. Germline assignment: CDR1 MRHNA and CDR2 SNTAGT. The CDR3 covers 15 residues. CDR3 nucleotides: TGTGCCAGCAGTGACTCGAGCTCTGGGGCCAACGTCCTGACTTTC. Protein: CASSDSSSGANVLTF.

The V and J genes are TRBV28 and TRBJ1-3; TRBD1 aligns across 7 bases. The CDR3 covers 15 residues. Germline V gives CDR1 MDHEN, CDR2 SYDVKM. V lost 3 bases to trimming and J lost 2 bases; unmatched junction nucleotides: 4. CDR3 in amino acids: CASSFRQGTGNTIYF. In nucleotides, the CDR3 is TGTGCCAGCAGTTTCAGACAGGGCACTGGAAACACCATATATTTT.

CDR3: CAREERSNQPQHF. The CDR3 DNA follows: TGTGCCAGGGAGGAAAGGAGCAATCAGCCCCAGCATTTT. The V and J genes are TRBV19 and TRBJ1-5; D gene unclear. The CDR3 totals 13 residues. The V and J ends lost 9 bases and 1 base respectively, with 10 bases between them. Germline V CDR1 and CDR2: LNHDA, SQIVND (reference sequence).